These 9 T cell receptor beta chains share one sample of origin, sequenced in a study of memory CD4+ T cells and cytomegalovirus serostatus. Single viable CD3+CD4+CD8-CD45RO+ cells were sorted as the memory CD4+ T cells. Data came from immunoSEQ multiplex PCR; TCRdb stores just in-frame clones and leaves some out. The table records about 75,000 clones, 60% to 80% of them present only once. The sequenced sample was memory CD4+ T cells from blood. These receptors originate from an adult in good health and CMV-seropositive.

This CDR3 is CASSETPTRAQRPQHF. The CDR3 bases are TGTGCCAGCAGTGAGACTCCGACGCGGGCCCAAAGGCCCCAGCATTTT. The chain recombines TRBV2 with TRBJ1-5; D unresolved. CDR1 is SNHLY and CDR2 is FYNNEI in the germline V gene. CDR3 size: 16 residues. V lost 3 bases to trimming and J lost 9 bases, with 21 bases between them.

This clone came up once. V is TRBV15 and J is TRBJ2-1; the D is unclear. The CDR3 has 13 amino acids. V dropped 5 bases and J dropped 8 bases, with 13 bases sitting between them. Germline V CDR1 and CDR2: LNHNV, YYDKDF (reference sequence). Here the CDR3 reads CATSLGVSDEQFF. The CDR3 bases are TGTGCCACCAGCCTTGGAGTGTCCGATGAGCAGTTCTTC.

This clone has a count of ten or more. The gene calls are TRBV5-6 and TRBJ1-4; TRBD1 might be the D (5 bases). Deletions cut 5 bases from V and 0 bases from J, with 11 bases between. Germline assignment: CDR1 SGHDT and CDR2 YYEEEE. CDR3 length: 15 residues. The CDR3 DNA sequence: TGTGCCAGCAGTCGGGACTTCGCAACTAATGAAAAACTGTTTTTT. It encodes CASSRDFATNEKLFF.

The CDR3 protein is CASSLTYLDEKLFF. The CDR3, as DNA: TGTGCCAGCAGCTTAACTTACTTGGATGAAAAACTGTTTTTT. This chain connects TRBV5-6 to TRBJ1-4; D not certain. Trimming removed 2 bases at V and 6 bases at J, with 11 bases between. The CDR3 contains 14 residues. CDR1 and CDR2 from the germline V gene are SGHDT and YYEEEE. The full variable domain, completed using reference TRBV5-6 and TRBJ1-4, is DAGVTQSPTHLIKTRGQQVTLRCSPKSGHDTVSWYQQALGQGPQFIFQYYEEEERQRGNFPDRFSGHQFPNYSSELNVNALLLGDSALYLCASSLTYLDEKLFFGSGTQLSVL.

V is TRBV11-2 and J is TRBJ2-1; D possibly corresponds to TRBD2 (5 bases). Germline lookup yields CDR1 SGHAT and CDR2 FQNNGV. The CDR3 covers 14 residues. V was trimmed by 5 bases and J by 1 base, leaving 9 bases between them. The CDR3 protein is CASSVALSYNEQFF. The CDR3 DNA sequence: TGTGCCAGCAGCGTAGCGTTGTCCTACAATGAGCAGTTCTTC. The full variable domain, in which reference TRBV11-2 and TRBJ2-1 provide the parts outside the CDR3, is EAGVAQSPRYKIIEKRQSVAFWCNPISGHATLYWYQQILGQGPKLLIQFQNNGVVDDSQLPKDRFSAERLKGVDSTLKIQPAKLEDSAVYLCASSVALSYNEQFFGPGTRLTVL.

V gene TRBV5-3 combines with J gene TRBJ2-7; 15 nucleotides match TRBD2. TRBV5-3 is labeled an ORF, and its function is uncertain. This CDR3 has 16 residues. V shed 8 bases and J 7 bases; nucleotides not matched to a gene: 13. The CDR3 region has the DNA TGTGCCAGGTGTGGACTAGCGGGGGGGCCTGGGTTAGAGCAGTACTTC. Protein sequence: CARCGLAGGPGLEQYF.

The genes are TRBV2 and TRBJ2-7; TRBD2 matches at 11 bases. Germline V gives CDR1 SNHLY, CDR2 FYNNEI. The CDR3 totals 17 residues. J lost 4 bases, V lost 5 bases, and 13 bases had no gene match. CDR3 sequence: CASSTTSGTTMGYEQYV. The CDR3 nucleotides read TGTGCCAGCAGTACGACTAGCGGGACGACCATGGGGTACGAGCAGTACGTC.

The chain links TRBV5-1 to TRBJ1-2; D ambiguous. Per germline, CDR1 SGHRS and CDR2 YFSETQ. The CDR3 is 12 amino acids. With 2 bases removed from V and 2 bases from J, the gap between germline ends came to 4 bases. CDR3: CASSFENYGYTF. DNA for the CDR3: TGCGCCAGCAGCTTCGAGAACTATGGCTACACCTTC.

V and J are TRBV9 and TRBJ1-2; D unresolved. Trimming shortened V by 2 bases and J by 2 bases, and 16 bases separated the two germline ends. Germline loops: CDR1 SGDLS, CDR2 YYNGEE. CDR3 length equals 16 residues. The DNA of the CDR3 is TGTGCCAGCAGCGTCCCACGCGCCAGCTCCAACTATGGCTACACCTTC. This sequence encodes CASSVPRASSNYGYTF. Full variable domain (outside the CDR3, taken from reference TRBV9 and TRBJ1-2): DSGVTQTPKHLITATGQRVTLRCSPRSGDLSVYWYQQSLDQGLQFLIQYYNGEERAKGNILERFSAQQFPDLHSELNLSSLELGDSALYFCASSVPRASSNYGYTFGSGTRLTVV.